Given below is one T cell receptor (beta chain) in context. The target antigen is unknown. The sample belongs to a study of vaccination effects on CD4 cells after COVID-19. Antigen-specific CD4+ T cells were expanded with viral peptide pools in the ViraFEST assay before sequencing. Having been cultured for 9 to 11 days, the cells underwent CD4+ T cell isolation. The person was diagnosed with PCR-confirmed SARS-CoV-2 infection between March and December 2020. V gave up 0 bases and J gave up 5 bases; unmatched junction bases: 7. The germline V gene encodes CDR1 SGHKS and CDR2 YYEKEE (reference sequence). This CDR3 has 15 residues. Some clones are missing from TCRdb's copy, which holds only in-frame ones; the method was immunoSEQ multiplex PCR. The sample gives 20,000 or so clones, 60% to 80% of which show up once; 16% is in the top ten.

J is TRBJ2-5 and V is TRBV5-5; TRBD2 matches at 7 bases. Sample: CD4+ T cells from PBMCs cultured with SARS-CoV-2 spike peptides, taken before COVID-19 vaccination. The sequence derives from a human donor who had a prior SARS-CoV-2 infection. The CDR3 region has the DNA TGTGCCAGCAGCTTGGTGCTAGCGGAGGGGGAGACCCAGTACTTC. Translating it yields CASSLVLAEGETQYF.